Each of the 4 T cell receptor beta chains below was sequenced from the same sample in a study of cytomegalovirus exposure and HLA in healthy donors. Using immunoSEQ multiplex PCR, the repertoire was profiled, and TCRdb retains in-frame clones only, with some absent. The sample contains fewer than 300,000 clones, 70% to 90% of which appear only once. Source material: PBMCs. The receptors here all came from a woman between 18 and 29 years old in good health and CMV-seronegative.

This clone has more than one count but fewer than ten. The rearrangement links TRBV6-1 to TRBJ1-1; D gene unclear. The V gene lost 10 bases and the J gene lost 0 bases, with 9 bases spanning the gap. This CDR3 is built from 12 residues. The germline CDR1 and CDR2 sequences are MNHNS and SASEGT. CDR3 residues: CAIQFMNTEAFF. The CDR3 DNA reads TGTGCCATTCAGTTTATGAACACTGAAGCTTTCTTT.

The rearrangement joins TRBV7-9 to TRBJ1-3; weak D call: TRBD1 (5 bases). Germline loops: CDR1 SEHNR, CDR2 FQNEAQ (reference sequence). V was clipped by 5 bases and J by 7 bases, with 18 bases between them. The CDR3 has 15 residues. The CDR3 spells CASSIVSGLGNTIYF. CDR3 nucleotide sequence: TGTGCCAGCAGCATAGTATCGGGACTGGGGAACACCATATATTTT.

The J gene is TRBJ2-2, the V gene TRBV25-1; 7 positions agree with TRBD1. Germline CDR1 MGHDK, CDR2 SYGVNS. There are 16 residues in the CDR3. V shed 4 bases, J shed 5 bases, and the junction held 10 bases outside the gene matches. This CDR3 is CASSGAPGQKTGELFF. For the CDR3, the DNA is TGTGCCAGCAGTGGGGCCCCGGGACAGAAGACCGGGGAGCTGTTTTTT.

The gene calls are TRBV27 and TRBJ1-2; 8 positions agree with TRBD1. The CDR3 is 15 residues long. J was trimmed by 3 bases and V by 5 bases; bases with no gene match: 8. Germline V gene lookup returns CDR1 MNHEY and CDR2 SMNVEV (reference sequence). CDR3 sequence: CASSGWTGPDYGYTF. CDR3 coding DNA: TGTGCCAGCAGTGGCTGGACAGGGCCCGACTATGGCTACACCTTC.